This T cell receptor beta chain was captured in a study of T cells in Graves' hyperthyroidism and ophthalmopathy. V lost 1 base to trimming and J lost 4 bases, with 8 bases between them. The CDR3 is 13 amino acids. The germline V gene has CDR1 GTSNPN and CDR2 SVGIG (reference sequence). This clonotype was detected ten times or more. Researchers amplified the TCR beta CDR3 regions from RNA transcripts. During a first-round RT-PCR of the TCR CDR3, the HTBI primer set was used. TCRdb fed the multiplex PCR reads into MiXCR, producing one record per CDR3 protein. The data show around 270,000 distinct CDR3 sequences, approximately 18% seen once.

The chain is built from TRBV30 and TRBJ1-5; no definite D call. Material: blood. The TCR comes from a man aged 45 to 65 with Graves' ophthalmopathy. The CDR3: CAWSATDNQPQHF. The CDR3 DNA is TGTGCCTGGAGTGCTACAGATAATCAGCCCCAGCATTTT.